The T cell receptor (beta chain) under discussion was sequenced for a study of cytomegalovirus exposure and HLA in healthy donors. A note on this clone: Its antigen is unknown.

CDR1 GTSNPN and CDR2 SVGIG come from the germline V gene (reference sequence). V was clipped by 2 bases and J by 5 bases, with 9 bases between them. The length of the CDR3 is 13 residues. The study's findings and limits: Rarity held for most TCR sequences, but there were some public TCRs that occurred in many donors.

Generated by immunoSEQ multiplex PCR, the TCRdb table keeps only in-frame clones and is missing some. The repertoire has roughly 68,000 clones, roughly 95% of them found once; the top ten carry roughly 4.5%. The chain recombines TRBV30 with TRBJ1-4; tentatively, D is TRBD1 (5 bases). The sample was PBMCs. This receptor was taken from a woman in her late teens or twenties in good health and CMV-seropositive. The DNA for the CDR3 is TGTGCCTGGAGTACCAGGGTGAATGAAAAACTGTTTTTT. It translates to CAWSTRVNEKLFF.